The rows below give T cell receptor beta chains drawn from one sample of a study of graft-versus-host responses after intestinal transplantation. TCRdb's copy holds only in-frame clones and misses some; the assay was immunoSEQ multiplex PCR. The table includes some 100,000 clones, around 90% detected once. These TCRs are of unknown antigen specificity. The source was unstimulated CD8+ T cells sorted from spleen or lymph node cells, collected before transplant. The source of these receptors is a human donor who was the organ donor for an intestinal transplant. The CDR3 runs from the conserved cysteine through the conserved F or W. The D gene is left open where the match is weak. Where a row states a size, it is once, few, many or the class of an expanded clone; other rows omit it.

D,J,size,V,CDR3,DNA
-,TRBJ2-5,-,TRBV4-1,CASSQVHLETQYF,TGCGCCAGCAGCCAAGTCCACTTGGAGACCCAGTACTTC
TRBD1,TRBJ1-1,-,TRBV6-5,CASSYGTGNTEAFF,TGTGCCAGCAGTTACGGGACAGGAAACACTGAAGCTTTCTTT
TRBD2,TRBJ2-5,-,TRBV6-5,CASGRGGQETQYF,TGTGCCAGCGGCCGGGGGGGCCAAGAGACCCAGTACTTC
TRBD1,TRBJ1-2,-,TRBV7-8,CASSLRGTGDGYTF,TGTGCCAGCAGCCTAAGAGGGACAGGGGACGGCTACACCTTC
TRBD1,TRBJ1-2,-,TRBV14,CASSHSNRGLIGYTF,TGTGCCAGCAGCCATTCCAATAGGGGGCTTATCGGCTACACCTTC
TRBD2,TRBJ2-2,-,TRBV19,CASRGGTGELFF,TGTGCCAGCCGGGGGGGAACCGGGGAGCTGTTTTTT
TRBD2,TRBJ2-7,-,TRBV7-9,CASSRTSGRASMQYF,TGTGCCAGCAGCCGGACTAGCGGGAGGGCGTCTATGCAGTACTTC
-,TRBJ2-3,-,TRBV7-6,CASSLGVTSSTDTQYF,TGTGCCAGCAGCTTAGGAGTAACTTCTAGCACAGATACGCAGTATTTT
-,TRBJ2-5,-,TRBV30,CAWSARQETQYF,TGTGCCTGGAGTGCCAGGCAAGAGACCCAGTACTTC
-,TRBJ2-7,-,TRBV1,CTSSQVPRGVDEQYF,TGCACCAGCAGCCAAGTCCCGCGGGGGGTAGACGAGCAGTACTTC
TRBD2,TRBJ2-1,-,TRBV11-3,CASSLERGTSREQFF,TGTGCCAGTAGCTTAGAACGTGGGACTAGTAGGGAGCAGTTCTTC
-,TRBJ2-7,-,TRBV29-1,CSVRTEPYEQYF,TGCAGCGTCAGGACTGAACCCTACGAGCAGTACTTC
TRBD2,TRBJ2-1,-,TRBV30,CAWSWLAGDEQFF,TGTGCCTGGAGTTGGCTAGCGGGAGATGAGCAGTTCTTC
-,TRBJ2-7,few,TRBV18,CASSQLYEQYF,TGTGCCAGCTCTCAACTCTACGAGCAGTACTTC
TRBD1,TRBJ2-2,-,TRBV7-9,CASSPGQENTGELFF,TGTGCCAGCAGCCCGGGACAGGAGAACACCGGGGAGCTGTTTTTT
TRBD1,TRBJ1-2,-,TRBV4-1,CASSRRDRAKYGYTF,TGCGCCAGCAGCCGGCGGGACAGGGCAAAATATGGCTACACCTTC
TRBD1,TRBJ2-5,-,TRBV2,CASSGGTGWGETQYF,TGTGCCAGCTCGGGCGGGACAGGGTGGGGAGAGACCCAGTACTTC
-,TRBJ2-7,-,TRBV19,CASSIIGTGGFYEQYF,TGTGCCAGTAGTATCATCGGGACTGGAGGTTTCTACGAGCAGTACTTC
-,TRBJ2-1,-,TRBV27,CASSSLTSYNEQFF,TGTGCCAGCAGTTCTCTGACTAGCTACAATGAGCAGTTCTTC
-,TRBJ1-2,-,TRBV21-1,CASSIRRGEDAYGYTF,TGTGCCAGCAGCATTCGCAGGGGAGAGGACGCCTATGGCTACACCTTC
TRBD2,TRBJ2-1,-,TRBV9,CASSVSLAGGNEQFF,TGTGCCAGCAGCGTTAGCCTAGCGGGGGGCAATGAGCAGTTCTTC
-,TRBJ2-2,-,TRBV23-1,CASSHPRQVTGELFF,TGCGCCAGCAGCCACCCCCGACAAGTCACCGGGGAGCTGTTTTTT
TRBD2,TRBJ2-3,-,TRBV11-3,CASSLPSVGTSNGTDTQYF,TGTGCCAGCAGCCTACCAAGTGTTGGGACTAGTAATGGCACAGATACGCAGTATTTT
TRBD1,TRBJ2-7,once,TRBV15,CATSSEESGTGFYEQYF,TGTGCCACCAGCAGCGAAGAATCCGGGACAGGATTCTACGAGCAGTACTTC
-,TRBJ1-1,-,TRBV5-1,CASSHGVYGKNTEAFF,TGCGCCAGCTCCCATGGAGTATACGGGAAGAACACTGAAGCTTTCTTT
-,TRBJ1-2,once,TRBV5-6,CASSLVTGFDGYTF,TGTGCCAGCAGCTTGGTTACGGGATTTGATGGCTACACCTTC
TRBD2,TRBJ2-3,once,TRBV30,CAWIPGLAPTDTQYF,TGTGCCTGGATCCCGGGACTAGCGCCCACAGATACGCAGTATTTT
TRBD2,TRBJ2-7,-,TRBV28,CASSLGLAGSYEQYF,TGTGCCAGCAGTTTAGGACTAGCGGGTTCCTACGAGCAGTACTTC
-,TRBJ2-5,-,TRBV5-1,CASSLHLVSYKTTAQETQYF,TGCGCCAGCAGCTTGCACCTGGTTTCCTATAAAACTACCGCACAAGAGACCCAGTACTTC
TRBD2,TRBJ2-1,once,TRBV11-2,CASSFIAGVYNEQFF,TGTGCCAGCAGTTTTATAGCGGGAGTTTACAATGAGCAGTTCTTC
TRBD2,TRBJ2-7,once,TRBV6-1,CASSEPWGGTPYEQYF,TGTGCCAGCAGTGAACCGTGGGGGGGGACCCCCTACGAGCAGTACTTC
-,TRBJ1-2,-,TRBV5-1,CASSLFGSRLLNYGYTF,TGCGCCAGCAGCTTGTTCGGGTCCCGATTACTAAACTATGGCTACACCTTC
-,TRBJ2-5,-,TRBV11-3,CASSPRGARETQYF,TGTGCCAGCAGCCCCCGGGGGGCTCGAGAGACCCAGTACTTC
TRBD2,TRBJ2-7,once,TRBV27,CASSPAGALSYEQYF,TGTGCCAGCAGTCCAGCGGGAGCCTTATCCTACGAGCAGTACTTC
TRBD1,TRBJ1-2,-,TRBV19,CASSSGTGDGYGYTF,TGTGCCAGTAGTAGCGGGACAGGGGACGGCTATGGCTACACCTTC
TRBD2,TRBJ2-2,-,TRBV2,CASRLAGDTGELFF,TGTGCCAGCCGACTAGCGGGAGACACCGGGGAGCTGTTTTTT
-,TRBJ2-3,-,TRBV5-1,CASSFSWGPPLLTDTQYF,TGCGCCAGCAGCTTCTCATGGGGCCCGCCCCTTCTCACAGATACGCAGTATTTT
TRBD2,TRBJ2-7,-,TRBV28,CASSFLAGVGYEQYF,TGTGCCAGCAGTTTTCTAGCGGGAGTCGGCTACGAGCAGTACTTC
TRBD1,TRBJ1-4,-,TRBV13,CASSLDRGRNEKLFF,TGTGCCAGCAGCTTAGACAGGGGTCGTAATGAAAAACTGTTTTTT
-,TRBJ1-1,-,TRBV7-9,CASSLLGGGGTEAFF,TGTGCCAGCAGCTTATTGGGGGGAGGAGGCACTGAAGCTTTCTTT
TRBD2,TRBJ2-2,-,TRBV4-2,CASSYDGTSGPDGELFF,TGTGCCAGCAGCTACGATGGGACTAGCGGCCCGGACGGGGAGCTGTTTTTT
TRBD1,TRBJ2-5,-,TRBV5-3,CARSLGQGADEAQYF,TGTGCCAGAAGCCTGGGACAGGGGGCCGACGAGGCCCAGTACTTC
-,TRBJ1-6,few,TRBV18,CASSPREDSPLHF,TGTGCCAGCTCACCCAGGGAGGATTCACCCCTCCACTTT
-,TRBJ1-4,-,TRBV28,CASTPWTTTNEKLFF,TGTGCCAGCACCCCGTGGACTACAACTAATGAAAAACTGTTTTTT
TRBD2,TRBJ2-3,-,TRBV4-1,CASGPTSGGTDTQYF,TGCGCCAGCGGACCGACTAGCGGGGGCACAGATACGCAGTATTTT
-,TRBJ1-1,once,TRBV19,CASSIEGGGTEAFF,TGTGCCAGTAGTATCGAAGGGGGTGGCACTGAAGCTTTCTTT
TRBD1,TRBJ1-1,-,TRBV27,CASSELTGGSKAFF,TGTGCCAGCAGTGAACTGACAGGGGGCTCTAAAGCTTTCTTT
-,TRBJ1-2,-,TRBV10-3,CAISKQKTYTYGYTF,TGTGCCATCAGCAAACAGAAGACATACACCTATGGCTACACCTTC
-,TRBJ2-5,-,TRBV12-1,CASSFGTQRGQETQYF,TGTGCCAGCAGCTTTGGAACACAGCGGGGGCAAGAGACCCAGTACTTC
-,TRBJ2-3,-,TRBV19,CASSLERAVTDTQYF,TGTGCCAGTAGCTTGGAGAGGGCTGTCACAGATACGCAGTATTTT
-,TRBJ2-1,-,TRBV11-3,CASTLFGAYNEQFF,TGTGCCAGCACCCTATTCGGGGCCTACAATGAGCAGTTCTTC
-,TRBJ1-1,-,TRBV4-1,CASSPTSGGTEAFF,TGCGCCAGCAGCCCCACCTCCGGAGGGACTGAAGCTTTCTTT
-,TRBJ2-5,-,TRBV7-8,CASSLEAGQETQYF,TGTGCCAGCAGCTTAGAAGCTGGCCAAGAGACCCAGTACTTC
-,TRBJ2-7,-,TRBV7-3,CASSLTVRDEQYF,TGTGCCAGCAGCCTCACGGTACGGGACGAGCAGTACTTC
TRBD2,TRBJ2-7,few,TRBV5-6,CASSSGTSFHEQYF,TGTGCCAGCAGCTCCGGGACTAGCTTCCACGAGCAGTACTTC